What follows is one TCR beta chain and its context. Its antigen is not known. These data come from a study of CD4 T cells in relation to SARS-CoV-2 and coronaviruses. Deep TCR-beta sequencing used DNA from uncultured naive and memory CD4+ T cells. Sequenced by immunoSEQ multiplex PCR; TCRdb stores in-frame clones only, minus some. The data contain under 90,000 clones, just over 90% of them seen just once; the ten biggest clones take up around 0.25%. The CDR3 is 16 amino acids. Germline V CDR1 and CDR2: SGDLS, YYNGEE. V gave up 0 bases and J gave up 4 bases; unmatched junction bases: 5. General study findings and limits: No crossreactivity against non-spike viral proteins was tested here.

The unexposed donors gave CD4+ T cells in about 2010-2018, prior to COVID-19. The clonotype comes from a human donor in good health. This sequence joins TRBV9 and TRBJ2-3; TRBD1 matches 10 bases. Sample: naive CD4+ T cells from PBMCs. Stated subset: naive CD4+ T cells isolated by negative enrichment. The CDR3 DNA reads TGTGCCAGCAGCGTAGAGGACAGGGGGGGGCCAGATACGCAGTATTTT. It translates to CASSVEDRGGPDTQYF.